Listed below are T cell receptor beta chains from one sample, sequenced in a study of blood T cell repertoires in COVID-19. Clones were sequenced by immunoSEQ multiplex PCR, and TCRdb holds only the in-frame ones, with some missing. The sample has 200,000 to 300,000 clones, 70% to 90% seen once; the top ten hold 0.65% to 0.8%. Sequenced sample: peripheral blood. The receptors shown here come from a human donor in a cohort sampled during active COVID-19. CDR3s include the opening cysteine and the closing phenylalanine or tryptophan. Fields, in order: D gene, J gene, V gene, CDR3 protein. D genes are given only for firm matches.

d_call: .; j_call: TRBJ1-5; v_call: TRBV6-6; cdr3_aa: CASTRGGSNQPQHF
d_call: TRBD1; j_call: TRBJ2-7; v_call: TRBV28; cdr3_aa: CASSLGLDRGSYEQYF
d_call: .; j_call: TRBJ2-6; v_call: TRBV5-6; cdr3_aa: CASSAYLQGAGANVLTF
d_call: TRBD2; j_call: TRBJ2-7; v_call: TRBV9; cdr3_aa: CASCPGASGTSTYEQYF
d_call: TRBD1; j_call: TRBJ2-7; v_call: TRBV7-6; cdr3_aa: CASSPNRQGGEQYF
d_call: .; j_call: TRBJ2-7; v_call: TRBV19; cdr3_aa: CASSIRARGLPYEQYF
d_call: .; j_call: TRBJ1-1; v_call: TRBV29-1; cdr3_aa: CSVERGSPGAFF
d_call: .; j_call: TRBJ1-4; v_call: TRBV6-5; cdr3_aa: CASSSGSINEKLFF
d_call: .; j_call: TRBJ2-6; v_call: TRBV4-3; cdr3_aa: CASSQLSGANVLTF
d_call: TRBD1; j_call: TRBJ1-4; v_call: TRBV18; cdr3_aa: CASSLGQGYEKLFF
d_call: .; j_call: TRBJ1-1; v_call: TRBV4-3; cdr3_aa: CASSPEIFMNTEAFF
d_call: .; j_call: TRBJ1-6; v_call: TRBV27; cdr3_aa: CASSLSSVAPLHF
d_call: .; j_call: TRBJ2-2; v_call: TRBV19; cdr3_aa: CASSTVANTGELFF
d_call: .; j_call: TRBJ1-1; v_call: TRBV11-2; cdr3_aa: CASSLGREAFF
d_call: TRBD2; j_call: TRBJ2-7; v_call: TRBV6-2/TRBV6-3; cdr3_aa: CASSYSGLAGRTYEQYF
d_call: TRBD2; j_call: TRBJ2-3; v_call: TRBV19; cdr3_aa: CASSIAGGGTDTQYF
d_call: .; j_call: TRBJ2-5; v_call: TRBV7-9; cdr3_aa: CASSGGFQETQYF
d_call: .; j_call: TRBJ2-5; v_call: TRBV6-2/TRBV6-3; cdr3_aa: CASSDRPQAMKDQYF
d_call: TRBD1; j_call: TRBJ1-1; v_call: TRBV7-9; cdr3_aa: CASSRRDRRNTEAFF
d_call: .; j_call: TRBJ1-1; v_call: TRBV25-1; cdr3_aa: CASSEWVGGTEAFF
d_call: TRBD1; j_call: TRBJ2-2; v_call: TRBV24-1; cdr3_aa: CATSDRTGFGGELFF
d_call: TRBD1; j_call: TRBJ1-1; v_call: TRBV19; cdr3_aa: CASSVGQDLPKAFF
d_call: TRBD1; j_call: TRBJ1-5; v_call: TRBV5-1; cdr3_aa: CASSLDGTGGGQPQHF
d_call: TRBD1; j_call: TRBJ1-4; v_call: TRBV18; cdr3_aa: CASSPSTGGLEKLFF
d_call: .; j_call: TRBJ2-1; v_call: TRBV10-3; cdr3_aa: CAISGGAAADSYNEQFF
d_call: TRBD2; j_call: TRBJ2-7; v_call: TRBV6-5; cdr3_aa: CASTRAIGRGTKQYF
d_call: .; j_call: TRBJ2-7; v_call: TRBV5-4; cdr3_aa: CASSFGVENEQYF
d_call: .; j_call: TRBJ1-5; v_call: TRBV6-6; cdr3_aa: CASVRDTYSNQPQHF
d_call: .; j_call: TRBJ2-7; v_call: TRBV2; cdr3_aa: CASILGRGTTTKQYF
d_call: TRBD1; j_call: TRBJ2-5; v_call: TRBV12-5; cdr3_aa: CASGRDRVGETQYF
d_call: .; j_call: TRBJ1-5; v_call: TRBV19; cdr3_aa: CASTIGGQPQHF
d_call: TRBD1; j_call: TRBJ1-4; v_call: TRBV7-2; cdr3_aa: CASSPDRGTNEKLFF
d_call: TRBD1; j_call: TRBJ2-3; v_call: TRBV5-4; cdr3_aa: CASSGRGSRDSAITDTQYF
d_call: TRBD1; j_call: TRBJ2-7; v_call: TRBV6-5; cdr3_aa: CASRGQVDAYEQYF
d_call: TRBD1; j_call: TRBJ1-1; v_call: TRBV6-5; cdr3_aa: CASSLTGTGQEAFF
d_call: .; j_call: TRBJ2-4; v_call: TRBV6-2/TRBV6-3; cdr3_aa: CASSYSRGDRKENIQYF
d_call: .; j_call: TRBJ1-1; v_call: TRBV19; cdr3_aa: CASRPQTAHTEAFF
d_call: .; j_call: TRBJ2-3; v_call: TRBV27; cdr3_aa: CASSPPLGAGADTQYF
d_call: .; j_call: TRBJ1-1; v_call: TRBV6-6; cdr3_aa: CASRHTVNTEAFF
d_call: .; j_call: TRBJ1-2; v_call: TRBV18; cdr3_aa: CASSPGPGVNYGYTF
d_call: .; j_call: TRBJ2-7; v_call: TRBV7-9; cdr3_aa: CASSPERYEQYF